This is a list of T cell receptor beta chains from one sample in a study of blood T cell repertoires in COVID-19. Assay: immunoSEQ multiplex PCR; the TCRdb copy retains only in-frame clones and omits some. The sample holds some 360,000 clones, 89% seen once. Sequenced input: peripheral blood. These receptors all come from a woman in her sixties with COVID-19, enrolled during active disease. Each CDR3 is given with its conserved first and last residue. The D gene is left open where the match is weak. Not every row has a clone size; where given, it reads once, few, many or a size class.

clone size	CDR3 length	J gene	D gene	V gene	CDR3 DNA	CDR3 protein
NA	12	TRBJ1-1	TRBD1	TRBV28	TGTGCCAGCAGTGGCAGGGGGTTTAGGGCTTTCTTT	CASSGRGFRAFF
NA	13	TRBJ1-4	NA	TRBV6-6	TGTGCCAGCAACGGACAGACTAATGAAAAACTGTTTTTT	CASNGQTNEKLFF
NA	14	TRBJ1-1	NA	TRBV19	TGTGCCAGTAGTATAAGTCGGGTGAACACTGAAGCTTTCTTT	CASSISRVNTEAFF
NA	17	TRBJ2-2	NA	TRBV7-8	TGTGCCAGCAGCTTAAATAGTAGGCAGGGCTCCACCGGGGAGCTGTTTTTT	CASSLNSRQGSTGELFF
NA	12	TRBJ1-1	TRBD1	TRBV6-1	TGTGCCAGCAGTGACAGACAGGGTGAAGCTTTCTTT	CASSDRQGEAFF
NA	15	TRBJ1-5	TRBD1	TRBV2	TGTGCCAGCCGACAGGGGACGACGGTGGGCCAGCCCCAGCATTTT	CASRQGTTVGQPQHF
NA	12	TRBJ2-5	NA	TRBV6-6	TGTGCCAGCAGTTATTCCGAAGAGACCCAGTACTTC	CASSYSEETQYF
NA	16	TRBJ1-6	TRBD1	TRBV2	TGTGCCAGCAGTATTCAAACCGGGACAGGGTATTCACCCCTCCACTTT	CASSIQTGTGYSPLHF
few	14	TRBJ1-4	NA	TRBV20-1	TGCAGTGCTAGTTTTACAGGGCAACGTGAAAAACTGTTTTTT	CSASFTGQREKLFF
NA	16	TRBJ2-7	TRBD2	TRBV3-1/TRBV3-2	TGTGCCAGCAGCCAAGATTGGCGGGGGTTAACCTACGAGCAGTACTTC	CASSQDWRGLTYEQYF
NA	17	TRBJ2-1	TRBD2	TRBV7-9	TGTGCCAGCAGCTTGTTAATAGGGACTAGCTCCTACAATGAGCAGTTCTTC	CASSLLIGTSSYNEQFF
once	13	TRBJ1-1	NA	TRBV3-1/TRBV3-2	TGTGCCAGCAGCCAACGGACTGCGTTTTGGGCTTTCTTT	CASSQRTAFWAFF
NA	15	TRBJ2-7	TRBD1	TRBV9	TGTGCCAGCAGCGAGGCCGGGACAGGGAGGGACGAGCAGTACTTC	CASSEAGTGRDEQYF
NA	15	TRBJ1-4	TRBD1	TRBV2	TGTGCCAGCAGTCCCCCGGGACAGGGGAATGAAAAACTGTTTTTT	CASSPPGQGNEKLFF
once	14	TRBJ1-4	TRBD1	TRBV7-9	TGTGCCAGCACATACAGGGGCGGCTCCGAAAAACTGTTTTTT	CASTYRGGSEKLFF
once	15	TRBJ1-5	NA	TRBV28	TGTGCCAGCTCCCTGGATACAGAAGATAATCAGCCCCAGCATTTT	CASSLDTEDNQPQHF
NA	12	TRBJ1-5	NA	TRBV4-1	TGCGCCAGCAGCCAAGATTCACAGCCCCAGCATTTT	CASSQDSQPQHF
NA	15	TRBJ1-2	NA	TRBV7-9	TGTGCCAGCAGCTTTCGCACAAGTGACAGCAGGGGCTACACCTTC	CASSFRTSDSRGYTF
NA	14	TRBJ1-1	TRBD1	TRBV7-9	TGTGCCAGCAGCCTGGGACAGGGGTGGACTGAAGCTTTCTTT	CASSLGQGWTEAFF
NA	15	TRBJ2-1	TRBD1	TRBV5-1	TGCGCCAGCAGCTACACCGGGACAGATTACAATGAGCAGTTCTTC	CASSYTGTDYNEQFF
once	19	TRBJ2-3	TRBD2	TRBV5-4	TGTGCCAGCAGCTGGACTAGCGGGGGGCCTCTTTCACCCACAGATACGCAGTATTTT	CASSWTSGGPLSPTDTQYF
NA	11	TRBJ1-1	NA	TRBV7-9	TGTGCCAGCAGCTTAGTCAGGGATACTTTCTTT	CASSLVRDTFF
once	18	TRBJ1-1	TRBD1	TRBV19	TGTGCCAGTAGTTCCCCGTGGGGGACAGGGGGCATGAACACTGAAGCTTTCTTT	CASSSPWGTGGMNTEAFF
NA	15	TRBJ2-7	TRBD1	TRBV4-2	TGTGCCAGCAGCCAAGGTCCCCGGGACAGGGGCGAGCAGTACTTC	CASSQGPRDRGEQYF
NA	15	TRBJ1-1	NA	TRBV11-2	TGTGCCAGCAGCTTAATAGCAGCGACGAACACTGAAGCTTTCTTT	CASSLIAATNTEAFF
few	14	TRBJ2-3	NA	TRBV3-1/TRBV3-2	TGTGCCAGCAGGGTGGGACTGAACACAGATACGCAGTATTTT	CASRVGLNTDTQYF
NA	12	TRBJ1-2	NA	TRBV4-1	TGCGCCAGCAGCCAAGGACAGGTTGGCTACACCTTC	CASSQGQVGYTF
NA	15	TRBJ2-3	TRBD2	TRBV6-5	TGTGCCAGCAGTTCAAGCGGGGTGAGCACAGATACGCAGTATTTT	CASSSSGVSTDTQYF
NA	11	TRBJ1-1	TRBD1	TRBV6-5	TGTGCCAGCAGCCAGGGGGCTGAAGCTTTCTTT	CASSQGAEAFF
NA	17	TRBJ1-2	NA	TRBV18	TGTGCCAGCTCACGCGGGGATGGACTTACAGCTAACTATGGCTACACCTTC	CASSRGDGLTANYGYTF
NA	13	TRBJ2-3	TRBD1	TRBV6-5	TGTGCCAGCAGGACAGGGCGCACAGATACGCAGTATTTT	CASRTGRTDTQYF
NA	15	TRBJ2-1	TRBD1	TRBV5-4	TGTGCCAGCAGCTTGGATACAGGGGCGGGCAATGAGCAGTTCTTC	CASSLDTGAGNEQFF
NA	16	TRBJ1-3	TRBD1	TRBV5-6	TGTGCCAGCAGTCAGACCCCTGGACAGGGCCGAAACACCATATATTTT	CASSQTPGQGRNTIYF
once	14	TRBJ1-1	TRBD1	TRBV25-1	TGTGCCAGCCTGGGACAGGGAAAATATCCTGAAGCTTTCTTT	CASLGQGKYPEAFF
NA	17	TRBJ1-2	TRBD1	TRBV19	TGTGCCAGTAGCAAAAATCTTGGGACAGGGGCGTATTATGGCTACACCTTC	CASSKNLGTGAYYGYTF
NA	13	TRBJ1-3	NA	TRBV5-1	TGCGCCAGCAGCTTTACAGGGGGAAACACCATATATTTT	CASSFTGGNTIYF
NA	15	TRBJ1-5	NA	TRBV6-1	TGTGCCAGCAGTGATTTAACCGGGGGATATCAGCCCCAGCATTTT	CASSDLTGGYQPQHF
few	13	TRBJ1-3	NA	TRBV3-1/TRBV3-2	TGTGCCAGCAGCCATGCGGGTGGAAACACCATATATTTT	CASSHAGGNTIYF
NA	15	TRBJ2-3	NA	TRBV27	TGTGCCAGCAGTTCAGGGTATCGGTTGACAGATACGCAGTATTTT	CASSSGYRLTDTQYF
NA	15	TRBJ1-1	TRBD1	TRBV5-1	TGCGCCAGCAGCCCTTCCCCGACAGGGAGCACTGAAGCTTTCTTT	CASSPSPTGSTEAFF
NA	14	TRBJ1-5	NA	TRBV28	TGTGCCAGCAGTTCCCCCAGGGGCGTACAGCCCCAGCATTTT	CASSSPRGVQPQHF
NA	14	TRBJ1-1	NA	TRBV5-4	TGTGCCAGCAGCTTGGGACAGGTGGCCACTGAAGCTTTCTTT	CASSLGQVATEAFF
NA	18	TRBJ1-2	NA	TRBV6-6	TGTGCCAGCAGTCCCCCGGGGAGACACCAGATAGCTAACTATGGCTACACCTTC	CASSPPGRHQIANYGYTF
many	13	TRBJ1-2	TRBD1	TRBV5-1	TGCGCCAGCCGGACAGGGTCCAACTATGGCTACACCTTC	CASRTGSNYGYTF
NA	16	TRBJ2-7	TRBD1	TRBV7-9	TGTGCCAGCAGCCCAACCACGGGACAGGGTGCGTACGAGCAGTACTTC	CASSPTTGQGAYEQYF
NA	13	TRBJ1-1	NA	TRBV5-1	TGCGCCAGCAGCGTCGGGGAGAGTGGTGAAGCTTTCTTT	CASSVGESGEAFF
NA	15	TRBJ1-5	NA	TRBV10-2	TGCGCCAGCAGTGAGTCTATAACAGGCAATCAGCCCCAGCATTTT	CASSESITGNQPQHF
NA	14	TRBJ2-1	TRBD2	TRBV28	TGTGCCACCCATCCGGGGGGTTCCTACAATGAGCAGTTCTTC	CATHPGGSYNEQFF
NA	11	TRBJ2-7	NA	TRBV11-2	TGTGCCAGCAGCTCGGAGTACGAGCAGTACTTC	CASSSEYEQYF
NA	18	TRBJ2-2	TRBD1	TRBV30	TGTGCCTGGAGACTTACCGGGACAGGCGCCCGAAACACCGGGGAGCTGTTTTTT	CAWRLTGTGARNTGELFF
NA	12	TRBJ1-2	NA	TRBV6-4	TGTGCCAGCAGTGAAGCAGGGCTAGGCTACACCTTC	CASSEAGLGYTF
NA	16	TRBJ1-2	NA	TRBV30	TGTGCCTGGAAAACAGGGATGCCTCTCGAACACCATGGCTACACCTTC	CAWKTGMPLEHHGYTF
NA	12	TRBJ2-3	NA	TRBV21-1	TGTGCCAGCCGAGTGGGGGCAGAAACGCAGTATTTT	CASRVGAETQYF
NA	16	TRBJ2-1	NA	TRBV7-6	TGTGCCAGCAGCCCCCGAGGGGGTCACTCCTACAATGAGCAGTTCTTC	CASSPRGGHSYNEQFF
NA	16	TRBJ1-2	NA	TRBV27	TGTGCCAGCAGTTTATCAAGTCCGGGTGCCAACTATGGCTACACCTTC	CASSLSSPGANYGYTF
NA	16	TRBJ2-1	TRBD2	TRBV19	TGTGCCAGTAGTCCTTGGGGGGGGGTAACCTACAATGAGCAGTTCTTC	CASSPWGGVTYNEQFF
NA	14	TRBJ2-7	TRBD2	TRBV19	TGTGCCAGTAGTCGGCGGGAGGAAAACTACGAGCAGTACTTC	CASSRREENYEQYF